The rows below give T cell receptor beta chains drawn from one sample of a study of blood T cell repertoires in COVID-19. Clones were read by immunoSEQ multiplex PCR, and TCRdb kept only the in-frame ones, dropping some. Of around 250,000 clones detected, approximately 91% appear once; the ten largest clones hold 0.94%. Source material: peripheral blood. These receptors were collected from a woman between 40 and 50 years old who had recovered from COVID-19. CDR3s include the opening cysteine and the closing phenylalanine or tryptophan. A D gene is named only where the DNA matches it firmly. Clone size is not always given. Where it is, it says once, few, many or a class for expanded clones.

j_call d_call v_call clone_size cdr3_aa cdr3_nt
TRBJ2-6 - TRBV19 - CASSIQGSGANVLTF TGTGCCAGTAGTATACAGGGCTCTGGGGCCAACGTCCTGACTTTC
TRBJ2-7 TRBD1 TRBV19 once CASTPTGNLYEQYF TGTGCCAGTACCCCGACAGGGAACCTCTACGAGCAGTACTTC
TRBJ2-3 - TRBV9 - CASSATSLTSDTQYF TGTGCCAGCAGCGCCACTAGCCTCACGTCAGATACGCAGTATTTT
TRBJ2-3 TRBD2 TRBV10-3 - CAISDPGTSLDTQYF TGTGCCATCAGTGACCCGGGGACTAGCCTAGATACGCAGTATTTT
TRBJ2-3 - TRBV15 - CATSRDKTLTDTQYF TGTGCCACCAGCAGAGATAAAACATTGACAGATACGCAGTATTTT
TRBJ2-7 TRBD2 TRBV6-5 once CASSYSRGAGAYEQYF TGTGCCAGCAGTTACTCGAGGGGAGCGGGAGCCTACGAGCAGTACTTC
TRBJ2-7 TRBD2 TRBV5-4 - CASSLEAGLAGNYEQYF TGTGCCAGCAGCTTGGAGGCGGGACTAGCGGGAAACTACGAGCAGTACTTC
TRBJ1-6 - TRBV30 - CAWSVSPGHNSPLHF TGTGCCTGGAGTGTATCTCCAGGCCATAATTCACCCCTCCACTTT
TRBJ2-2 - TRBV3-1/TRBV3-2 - CASSQDSAGTGELFF TGTGCCAGCAGCCAAGATAGCGCGGGCACCGGGGAGCTGTTTTTT
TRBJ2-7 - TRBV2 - CASSDQGLNSYEQYF TGTGCCAGCAGTGACCAGGGGCTGAATAGCTACGAGCAGTACTTC
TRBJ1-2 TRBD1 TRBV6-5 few CASSSGQAGYGYTF TGTGCCAGCAGCAGCGGACAGGCCGGCTATGGCTACACCTTC
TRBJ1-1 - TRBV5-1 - CASSLGASNTEAFF TGCGCCAGCAGCTTGGGGGCCAGTAACACTGAAGCTTTCTTT
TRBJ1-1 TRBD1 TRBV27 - CASSSSTGLERNTEAFF TGTGCCAGCAGTTCCTCGACAGGGTTGGAACGGAACACTGAAGCTTTCTTT
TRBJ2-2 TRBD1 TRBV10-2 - CASNQQGWSGELFF TGCGCCAGCAACCAACAGGGGTGGTCCGGGGAGCTGTTTTTT
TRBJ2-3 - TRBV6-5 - CASSQADTQYF TGTGCCTCATCGCAGGCTGATACGCAGTATTTT
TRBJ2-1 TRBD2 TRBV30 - CAWSTGTSGRADEQFF TGTGCCTGGAGTACCGGGACTAGCGGGAGGGCCGATGAGCAGTTCTTC
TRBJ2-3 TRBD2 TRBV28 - CASSFPPGLAGGPGTDTQYF TGTGCCAGCAGTTTCCCCCCGGGACTAGCGGGAGGGCCTGGCACAGATACGCAGTATTTT
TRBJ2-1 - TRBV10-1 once CASSERAGLSYNEQFF TGCGCCAGCAGTGAACGGGCGGGCCTCTCCTACAATGAGCAGTTCTTC
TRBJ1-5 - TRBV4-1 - CASSPKDATAGNQPQHF TGCGCCAGCAGCCCAAAGGATGCCACGGCGGGCAATCAGCCCCAGCATTTT
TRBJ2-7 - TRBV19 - CASRTRESYEQYF TGTGCCAGTAGGACAAGGGAGAGCTACGAGCAGTACTTC
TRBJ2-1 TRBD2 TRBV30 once CAWRRGTGVRMTSGRAYNEQFF TGTGCCTGGAGAAGAGGGACAGGGGTCAGAATGACTAGCGGGAGGGCCTACAATGAGCAGTTCTTC
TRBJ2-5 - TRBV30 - CAWSVLEETQYF TGTGCCTGGAGTGTACTGGAGGAGACCCAGTACTTC
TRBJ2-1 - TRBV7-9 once CASSFSEQSYNEQFF TGTGCCAGCAGCTTTTCGGAGCAGTCCTACAATGAGCAGTTCTTC
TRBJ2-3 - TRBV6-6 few CASSYEVLTTDTQYF TGTGCCAGCAGTTACGAGGTTCTCACCACAGATACGCAGTATTTT
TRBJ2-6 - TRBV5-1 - CASSDNSGANVLTF TGCGCCAGCAGCGACAACTCTGGGGCCAACGTCCTGACTTTC
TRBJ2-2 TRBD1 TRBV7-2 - CASSPRRGQNTGELFF TGTGCCAGCAGCCCTCGAAGGGGGCAGAACACCGGGGAGCTGTTTTTT
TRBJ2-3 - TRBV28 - CASSFEADTQYF TGTGCCAGCAGTTTTGAGGCAGATACGCAGTATTTT
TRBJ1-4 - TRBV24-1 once CATPAGEKLFF TGTGCCACTCCCGCGGGGGAAAAACTGTTTTTT
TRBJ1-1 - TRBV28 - CASSPAAGLGNTEAFF TGTGCCAGCAGTCCCGCTGCGGGCCTAGGAAACACTGAAGCTTTCTTT
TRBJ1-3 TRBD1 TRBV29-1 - CSVGDSSGNTIYF TGCAGCGTTGGGGACAGCTCTGGAAACACCATATATTTT
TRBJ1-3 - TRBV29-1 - CSVEQGAVGNTIYF TGCAGCGTTGAACAAGGGGCGGTTGGAAACACCATATATTTT
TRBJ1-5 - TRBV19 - CASSTSYRERSNQPQHF TGTGCCAGTAGTACATCGTACAGGGAGAGGAGCAATCAGCCCCAGCATTTT
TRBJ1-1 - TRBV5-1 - CASSRGGARGVYTEAFF TGCGCCAGCAGCCGGGGAGGGGCTCGGGGGGTTTACACTGAAGCTTTCTTT
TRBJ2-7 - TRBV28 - CASRPTSLGEQYF TGTGCCAGCAGACCCACTAGTCTTGGCGAGCAGTACTTC
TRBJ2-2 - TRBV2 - CASSEMRGHTGELFF TGTGCCAGCAGTGAAATGCGGGGTCACACCGGGGAGCTGTTTTTT
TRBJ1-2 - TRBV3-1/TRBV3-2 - CASSQAEGSYGYTF TGTGCCAGCAGCCAAGCTGAGGGTTCCTATGGCTACACCTTC
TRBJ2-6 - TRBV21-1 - CATTTGANVLTF TGTGCCACCACCACGGGAGCCAACGTCCTGACTTTC
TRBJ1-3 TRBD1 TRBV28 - CASSFPTGGPGNTIYF TGTGCCAGCAGTTTTCCTACAGGGGGCCCTGGAAACACCATATATTTT
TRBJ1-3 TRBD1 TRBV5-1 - CASSHRTGQAISGNTIYF TGCGCCAGCAGCCATCGGACGGGACAGGCGATCTCTGGAAACACCATATATTTT
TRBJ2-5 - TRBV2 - CASSWSAGGRETQYF TGTGCCAGCAGTTGGAGCGCAGGAGGGAGGGAGACCCAGTACTTC
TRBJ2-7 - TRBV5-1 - CASSLDRGTYEQYF TGCGCCAGCAGCTTGGATCGGGGAACCTACGAGCAGTACTTC
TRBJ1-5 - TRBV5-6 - CATNRWGGNQPQHF TGTGCCACCAACCGCTGGGGAGGCAATCAGCCCCAGCATTTT
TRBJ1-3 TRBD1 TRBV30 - CAWSVGRGTDTIYF TGTGCCTGGAGTGTGGGCAGGGGGACGGACACCATATATTTT
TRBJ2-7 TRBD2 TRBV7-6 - CASSPRAGGTSYEQYF TGTGCCAGCAGCCCCAGAGCGGGAGGCACCTCCTACGAGCAGTACTTC
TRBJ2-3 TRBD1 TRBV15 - CATSRGDRGSDTQYF TGTGCCACCAGCAGAGGGGACAGGGGGTCAGATACGCAGTATTTT
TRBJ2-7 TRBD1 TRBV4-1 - CASSQEQGTANYEQYF TGCGCCAGCAGCCAAGAACAGGGGACAGCCAACTACGAGCAGTACTTC
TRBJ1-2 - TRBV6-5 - CASSNPGWGYTF TGTGCCAGCAGTAACCCAGGGTGGGGCTACACCTTC
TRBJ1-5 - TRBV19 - CASRSGGAYSNQPQHF TGTGCCAGTAGAAGCGGAGGGGCGTATAGCAATCAGCCCCAGCATTTT
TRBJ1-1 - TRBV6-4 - CASVGSEAFF TGTGCCAGCGTCGGGTCTGAAGCTTTCTTT